Listed here is a single T cell receptor (beta chain). This entry comes from a study of CD8 T cells in Susac syndrome. Blood CD8+ and CD4+ T cells underwent high-throughput TCR beta sequencing. Relapsing-remitting disease, either stable or active, was present in the treatment-naive patients who were the multiple sclerosis controls. When the RNA was reverse transcribed, random hexamers were used with an input of roughly 0.45 to 1 ug. One entry per CDR3 protein results from TCRdb running MiXCR on the immunoSEQ multiplex PCR reads. Among under 55,000 distinct CDR3 sequences listed, just over 90% were seen once. The sequencing sample was made of CD8+ T cells from PBMCs. The origin of this receptor is a human donor with multiple sclerosis.

In nucleotides, the CDR3 is TGTGCCAGCAGCTTTTCGGGTTTTCAGGTCGGAGAGACCCAGTACTTC. As protein: CASSFSGFQVGETQYF. The rearrangement links TRBV7-9 to TRBJ2-5, with D hard to call. The V and J ends lost 3 bases and 4 bases respectively, with 18 bases between them. CDR1 is SEHNR and CDR2 is FQNEAQ in the germline V gene (reference sequence). The CDR3 length is 16 residues.